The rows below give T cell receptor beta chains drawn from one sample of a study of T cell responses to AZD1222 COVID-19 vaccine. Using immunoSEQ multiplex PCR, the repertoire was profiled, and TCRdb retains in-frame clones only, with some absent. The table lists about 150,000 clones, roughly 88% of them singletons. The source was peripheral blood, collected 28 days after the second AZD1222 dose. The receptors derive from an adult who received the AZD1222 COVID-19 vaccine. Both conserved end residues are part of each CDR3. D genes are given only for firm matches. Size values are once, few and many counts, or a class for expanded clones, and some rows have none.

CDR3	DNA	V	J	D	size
CAISRGGAETQYF	TGTGCCATCAGTCGGGGGGGCGCAGAGACCCAGTACTTC	TRBV10-3	TRBJ2-5	TRBD2	-
CASKRTGTAGNTIYF	TGTGCCAGCAAACGGACAGGGACTGCAGGAAACACCATATATTTT	TRBV7-9	TRBJ1-3	TRBD1	-
CASSTSSYNEQFF	TGTGCCAGTAGTACCAGCTCCTACAATGAGCAGTTCTTC	TRBV19	TRBJ2-1	-	-
CSVMRTDLLVYTF	TGCAGCGTGATGAGGACAGACCTCTTGGTCTACACCTTC	TRBV29-1	TRBJ1-2	-	-
CASSPYPGQGNSPLHF	TGTGCCAGCAGCCCCTATCCGGGACAGGGCAATTCACCCCTCCACTTT	TRBV3-1/TRBV3-2	TRBJ1-6	TRBD1	-
CASRRGIYTDTQYF	TGCGCCAGCAGGCGCGGGATTTACACAGATACGCAGTATTTT	TRBV5-1	TRBJ2-3	-	-
CASSPGGGELFF	TGTGCCAGCAGCCCCGGGGGCGGGGAGCTGTTTTTT	TRBV7-8	TRBJ2-2	-	-
CAISDYRDGGYGYTF	TGTGCCATCAGTGATTACCGGGACGGTGGGTATGGCTACACCTTC	TRBV10-3	TRBJ1-2	-	-
CASSLGPDRGYNSPLHF	TGCGCCAGCAGCTTGGGGCCGGACAGGGGGTATAATTCACCCCTCCACTTT	TRBV5-1	TRBJ1-6	TRBD1	-
CASSIARERNNEQFF	TGTGCCAGTAGTATAGCGCGGGAGAGGAACAATGAGCAGTTCTTC	TRBV19	TRBJ2-1	TRBD2	-
CASGTGQAGELFF	TGTGCCAGCGGAACAGGGCAGGCCGGGGAGCTGTTTTTT	TRBV14	TRBJ2-2	-	-
CASSIRAQGSNNQPQHF	TGTGCCAGTAGTATACGGGCCCAGGGCAGTAACAATCAGCCCCAGCATTTT	TRBV19	TRBJ1-5	-	-
CASSERIAGRGRNEQFF	TGTGCCAGCAGTGAGAGAATAGCGGGGAGGGGGAGGAATGAGCAGTTCTTC	TRBV6-2/TRBV6-3	TRBJ2-1	TRBD2	-
CASSPDSFVQETQYF	TGTGCCAGCAGCCCGGACAGTTTCGTCCAAGAGACCCAGTACTTC	TRBV5-6	TRBJ2-5	-	-
CASSTAGSGNTIYF	TGCGCCAGCAGCACCGCGGGATCTGGAAACACCATATATTTT	TRBV5-1	TRBJ1-3	-	-
CASSYSDSVGNTIYF	TGTGCCAGCAGTTACTCGGACAGTGTAGGAAACACCATATATTTT	TRBV6-5	TRBJ1-3	-	-
CASGLVPDGTVNTGELFF	TGTGCTAGTGGTTTGGTACCCGATGGGACGGTAAACACCGGGGAGCTGTTTTTT	TRBV12-5	TRBJ2-2	-	-
CASSPLAGVEQFF	TGTGCCAGCTCACCTCTAGCGGGAGTGGAGCAGTTCTTC	TRBV18	TRBJ2-1	TRBD2	few
CASSQDGKNIQYF	TGTGCCAGCAGCCAAGACGGTAAAAACATTCAGTACTTC	TRBV4-2	TRBJ2-4	-	-
CSVGQGRDEQYF	TGCAGCGTAGGACAGGGTCGGGACGAGCAGTACTTC	TRBV29-1	TRBJ2-7	TRBD1	-
CASSPGAALNTEAFF	TGTGCCAGCAGCCCAGGTGCGGCGCTGAACACTGAAGCTTTCTTT	TRBV7-9	TRBJ1-1	-	-
CASSYRGSSGNTIYF	TGTGCCAGTAGCTACAGGGGAAGCTCTGGAAACACCATATATTTT	TRBV19	TRBJ1-3	TRBD1	-
CASSQRGGTEPQHF	TGTGCCAGCAGTCAACGGGGGGGGACGGAACCCCAGCATTTT	TRBV6-5	TRBJ1-5	-	-
CASSPPSQETQYF	TGTGCCAGCTCACCTCCCAGCCAAGAGACCCAGTACTTC	TRBV18	TRBJ2-5	-	-
CASGTSGGTNEQFF	TGTGCCAGCGGTACTAGCGGGGGAACCAATGAGCAGTTCTTC	TRBV7-2	TRBJ2-1	TRBD2	-